There are many counts of the clone carrying this TCR beta chain. Using RNA transcripts as the source, TCR beta CDR3 regions were amplified. The study used the HTBI primer set for a first-round RT-PCR of the TCR CDR3. One entry per CDR3 protein, called by TCRdb with MiXCR from the multiplex PCR reads. The sample shows some 360,000 distinct CDR3 sequences, 18% of them seen only once. The data are from a study of T cells in Graves' hyperthyroidism and ophthalmopathy. Overall study context: The blood sample was taken at first diagnosis, before treatment began.

This CDR3 contains 15 residues. The trim removed 3 bases at V and 4 bases at J, leaving 9 bases unmatched. Germline V gene lookup returns CDR1 DFQATT and CDR2 SNEGSKA (reference sequence). The TCR originated in a middle-aged woman with Graves' ophthalmopathy. The sequenced sample was blood. The chain links TRBV20-1 to TRBJ1-1, with 9 positions matching TRBD1. CDR3 loop: CSARETGGASTEAFF. The CDR3 DNA sequence: TGCAGTGCTAGGGAAACAGGGGGCGCGAGCACTGAAGCTTTCTTT.